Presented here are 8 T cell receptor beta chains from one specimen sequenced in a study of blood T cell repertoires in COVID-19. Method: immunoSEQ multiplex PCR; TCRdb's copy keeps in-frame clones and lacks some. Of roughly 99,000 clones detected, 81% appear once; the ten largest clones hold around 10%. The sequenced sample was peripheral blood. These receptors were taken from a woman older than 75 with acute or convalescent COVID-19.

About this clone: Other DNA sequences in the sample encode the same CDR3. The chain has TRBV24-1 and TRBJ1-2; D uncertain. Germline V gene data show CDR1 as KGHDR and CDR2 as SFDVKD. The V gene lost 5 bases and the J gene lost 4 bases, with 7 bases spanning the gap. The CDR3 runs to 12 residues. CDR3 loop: CATSGGSYGYTF. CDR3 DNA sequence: TGTGCCACCAGTGGAGGAAGCTATGGCTACACCTTC.

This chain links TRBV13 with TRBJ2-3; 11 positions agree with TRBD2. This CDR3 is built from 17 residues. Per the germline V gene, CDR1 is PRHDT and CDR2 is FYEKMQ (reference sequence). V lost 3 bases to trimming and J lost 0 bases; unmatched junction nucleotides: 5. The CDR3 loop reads CASSFGLAGGSTDTQYF. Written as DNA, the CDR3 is TGTGCCAGCAGCTTTGGGCTAGCGGGGGGCAGCACAGATACGCAGTATTTT.

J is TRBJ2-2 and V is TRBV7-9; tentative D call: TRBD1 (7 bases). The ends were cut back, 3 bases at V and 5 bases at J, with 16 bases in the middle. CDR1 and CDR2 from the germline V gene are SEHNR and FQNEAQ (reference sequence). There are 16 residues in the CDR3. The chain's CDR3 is CASSLGQPGETGELFF. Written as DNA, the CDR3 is TGTGCCAGCAGCTTGGGACAGCCGGGGGAGACCGGGGAGCTGTTTTTT.

CDR3 in amino acids: CASSSSGGAVETQYF. The CDR3 bases are TGTGCCAGCAGCTCTAGCGGGGGGGCCGTCGAGACCCAGTACTTC. The chain combines TRBV7-6 with TRBJ2-5; 12 bases align to TRBD2. Germline V gene data show CDR1 as SGHVS and CDR2 as FNYEAQ. Trimming removed 4 bases from V and 5 bases from J; junction bases left unmatched: 5. This CDR3 is built from 15 residues.

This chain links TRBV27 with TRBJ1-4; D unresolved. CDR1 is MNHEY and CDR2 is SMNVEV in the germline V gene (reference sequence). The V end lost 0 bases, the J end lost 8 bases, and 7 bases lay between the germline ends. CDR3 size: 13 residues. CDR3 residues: CASSLSTGEKLFF. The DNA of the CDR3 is TGTGCCAGCAGTTTATCGACGGGAGAAAAACTGTTTTTT. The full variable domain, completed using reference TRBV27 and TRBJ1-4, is EAQVTQNPRYLITVTGKKLTVTCSQNMNHEYMSWYRQDPGLGLRQIYYSMNVEVTDKGDVPEGYKVSRKEKRNFPLILESPSPNQTSLYFCASSLSTGEKLFFGSGTQLSVL.

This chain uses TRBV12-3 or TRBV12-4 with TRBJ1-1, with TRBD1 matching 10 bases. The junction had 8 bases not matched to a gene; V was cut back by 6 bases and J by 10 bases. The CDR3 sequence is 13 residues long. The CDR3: CASSWDRGAIAFF. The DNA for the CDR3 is TGTGCCAGCAGCTGGGACAGGGGTGCAATAGCTTTCTTT.

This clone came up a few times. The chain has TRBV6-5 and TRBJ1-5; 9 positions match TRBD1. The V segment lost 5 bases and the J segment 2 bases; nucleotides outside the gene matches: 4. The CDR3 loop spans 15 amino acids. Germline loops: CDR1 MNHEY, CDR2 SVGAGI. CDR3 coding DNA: TGTGCCAGCAGTCGGGACAGGGAGGGCAATCAGCCCCAGCATTTT. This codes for CASSRDREGNQPQHF.

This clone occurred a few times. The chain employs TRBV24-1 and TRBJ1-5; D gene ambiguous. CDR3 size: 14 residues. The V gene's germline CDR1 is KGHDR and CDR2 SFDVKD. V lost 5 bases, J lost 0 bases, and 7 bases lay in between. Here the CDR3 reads CATSVSGSNQPQHF. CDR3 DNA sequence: TGTGCCACCAGTGTCTCAGGTAGCAATCAGCCCCAGCATTTT.